These T cell receptor beta chains were read from a single sample in a study of response to subunit inactivated influenza vaccine. MiXCR, applied by TCRdb to the RT-PCR reads, yields one record per CDR3 protein. The profile covers about 530,000 distinct CDR3 sequences, with about 11% appearing a single time and roughly 10% taken by the ten largest. The starting material was PBMCs from blood, obtained on the day of vaccination. Receptor source: a man aged 45-60 years who received an inactivated influenza vaccine. CDR3s include the opening cysteine and the closing phenylalanine or tryptophan.

j_call,v_call,cdr3_aa
TRBJ2-1,TRBV5-5,CASSLKPPNNYNEQFF
TRBJ2-2,TRBV9,CASNRQGTGELFF
TRBJ2-5,TRBV4-2,CASSQRAGSAGGEETQYF
TRBJ2-3,TRBV7-8,CASSSPSGVSTDTQYF
TRBJ1-2,TRBV6-1,CASRGPPRSNYGYTF
TRBJ2-3,TRBV28,CASSLTGRAASTDTQYF
TRBJ2-6,TRBV5-1,CASSVFGIQSLSGANVLTF
TRBJ2-7,TRBV7-9,CASSPDRGSSYEQYF
TRBJ2-1,TRBV7-9,CASSLGAGSYNEQFF
TRBJ2-1,TRBV6-5,CASSYSQGTNNEQFF
TRBJ2-1,TRBV6-1,CASSAQDGGRMNEQFF
TRBJ2-1,TRBV5-6,CASSLAAREQFF
TRBJ1-2,TRBV10-3,CAIKTGGYTF
TRBJ2-3,TRBV5-1,CASSFLLGQGRTDTQYF
TRBJ2-5,TRBV28,CASSFPRQGNLQETQYF
TRBJ2-7,TRBV7-8,CASSPRGSYEQYF
TRBJ1-2,TRBV6-5,CASSYFSGQGLRGGYTF
TRBJ2-7,TRBV30,CAWSKQGPYEQYF
TRBJ2-5,TRBV19,CASSIDWDGETQYF
TRBJ2-5,TRBV28,CASTLGWLRITEETQYF
TRBJ1-4,TRBV7-2,CASSTLGSGGEKLFF
TRBJ2-3,TRBV9,CASSVQPGAHTDTQYF
TRBJ1-2,TRBV7-2,CASSLALREGGYTF
TRBJ2-7,TRBV12-3/TRBV12-4,CASSLEMGQQYEQYF
TRBJ2-3,TRBV7-8,CASSTLVGGRDTQYF
TRBJ1-6,TRBV4-3,CASSITGADSPLHF
TRBJ2-1,TRBV5-1,CASSFNAETWTDGQFF
TRBJ1-2,TRBV6-6,CASSYGGPDGYTF
TRBJ2-1,TRBV12-3/TRBV12-4,CASTAPGKPIDEQFF
TRBJ2-1,TRBV20-1,CSASTGTSRYNEQFF
TRBJ2-1,TRBV24-1,CATSDSLGTGSYNEQFF
TRBJ2-1,TRBV6-4,CASSDLMTTRVGEQFF
TRBJ1-3,TRBV28,CATKTGGSGNTIYF
TRBJ2-3,TRBV5-1,CASNQGARTDTQYF
TRBJ2-3,TRBV15,CATLPRPQYF
TRBJ2-1,TRBV3-1,CASSPHPWGRRYPEQFF
TRBJ2-6,TRBV20-1,CSASYSGANVLTF
TRBJ2-7,TRBV20-1,CSASDTSRSYEQYF
TRBJ2-4,TRBV21-1,CASSPFRGGGRLSSAKNIQYF
TRBJ2-5,TRBV29-1,CSVTLQGRAQETQYF
TRBJ1-2,TRBV12-3/TRBV12-4,CASSFGQTNYGYTF